This T cell receptor beta chain stems from a study of blood T cell repertoires in COVID-19. Study context: Donors in the United States, Italy and Spain gave samples during acute or convalescent COVID-19. The cDNA or gDNA used as material had been derived from T cells, B-cell-depleted T cells, or PBMCs.

Trimming took 1 base from V and 4 from J; bases not matched to a gene: 5. The CDR3 has 15 residues. Looked up from germline, CDR1 is LNHDA and CDR2 is SQIVND (reference sequence). Original processing methods: Reference gene primers were amplified, and this amplification served to estimate nucleated cell counts. The assay was immunoSEQ multiplex PCR, and TCRdb's table has in-frame clones only and misses some. The V and J calls and the clone size are those of that table, but D and trimming were determined from the DNA. The repertoire holds some 220,000 clones, with around 84% as singletons. The chain has TRBV19 and TRBJ1-2; 8 bases are a match to TRBD1. The sequence came from a woman of 80 years or more with active or convalescent COVID-19. Sequencing used peripheral blood. The CDR3 bases are TGTGCCAGTAGTATAGGACAGGGGCGCGTCTATGGCTACACCTTC. This codes for CASSIGQGRVYGYTF.